This TCR beta chain is drawn from a study of Graves' ophthalmopathy and Graves' hyperthyroidism. On the study more broadly: Over 18 months of follow-up, stable hyperthyroidism required that no ophthalmopathy appear. Whole-study results and caveats: Blood also contained most of the expanded thyroid clonotypes above 0.001 frequency.

Germline lookup yields CDR1 PRHDT and CDR2 FYEKMQ (reference sequence). The CDR3 has 14 amino acids. With 4 bases removed from V and 6 bases from J, the gap between germline ends came to 12 bases. Clinicians diagnosed using symptoms, serum thyroxine, TRAb, thyroid ultrasound and orbital computed tomography. This clonotype was counted between two and nine times. The antigen remains undetermined. TCR beta CDR3 amplification used RNA transcripts. First-round RT-PCR relied on HTBI primers, and a second-round multiplex PCR came next. Using its own MiXCR run on the multiplex PCR reads, TCRdb lists one record per CDR3 protein. The sample contains 500,000 to 700,000 distinct CDR3 sequences, roughly 40% of which appear only once.

V gene TRBV13 combines with J gene TRBJ2-2; D is ambiguous. The TCR comes from an adult man with Graves' hyperthyroidism. The sample taken for sequencing was peripheral blood or thyroid tissue (not recorded which). The CDR3: CASSSGVGSGELFF. CDR3 coding DNA: TGTGCCAGCAGCTCTGGGGTTGGGTCCGGGGAGCTGTTTTTT.